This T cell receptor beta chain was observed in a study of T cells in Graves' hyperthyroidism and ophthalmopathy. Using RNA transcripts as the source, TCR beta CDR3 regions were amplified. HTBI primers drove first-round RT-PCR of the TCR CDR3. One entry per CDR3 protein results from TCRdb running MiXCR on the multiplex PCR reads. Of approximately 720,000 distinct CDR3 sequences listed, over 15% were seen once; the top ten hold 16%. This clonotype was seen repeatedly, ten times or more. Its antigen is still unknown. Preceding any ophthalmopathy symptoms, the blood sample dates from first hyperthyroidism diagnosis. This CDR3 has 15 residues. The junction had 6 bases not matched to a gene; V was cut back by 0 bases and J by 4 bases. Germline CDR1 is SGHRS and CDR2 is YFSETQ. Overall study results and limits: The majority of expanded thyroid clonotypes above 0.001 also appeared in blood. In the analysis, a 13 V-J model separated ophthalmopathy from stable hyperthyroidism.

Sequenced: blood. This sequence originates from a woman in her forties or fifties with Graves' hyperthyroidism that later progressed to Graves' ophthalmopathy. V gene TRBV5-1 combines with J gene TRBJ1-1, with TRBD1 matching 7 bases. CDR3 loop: CASSLAQGRITEAFF. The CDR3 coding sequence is TGCGCCAGCAGCTTGGCACAGGGGCGAATCACTGAAGCTTTCTTT.